These 24 T cell receptor beta chains share one sample of origin, sequenced in a study of cytomegalovirus exposure and HLA in healthy donors. The primer mix had 60 Vbeta and 13 Jbeta primers. Some clones are missing from TCRdb's copy, which holds only in-frame ones; the method was immunoSEQ multiplex PCR. Its clone listing holds some 200,000 clones. The sequencing input was PBMCs. Receptor source: a girl aged 2 to 10 in good health and CMV-seropositive.

This chain's CDR3 is CSVTSAVGPQETQYF. DNA of the CDR3: TGCAGCGTAACTAGCGCAGTCGGTCCCCAAGAGACCCAGTACTTC. This sequence joins TRBV29-1 and TRBJ2-5, with 7 bases identical to TRBD2. CDR3 length: 15 residues. The V gene's germline CDR1 is SQVTM and CDR2 ANQGSEA. The J segment lost 1 base and the V segment lost 6 bases, leaving 11 bases of the junction unmatched.

The V gene is TRBV7-9, the J gene TRBJ1-4; tentative D call: TRBD1 (6 bases). The CDR3 runs 16 residues. Trimming stripped 0 bases from V and 2 bases from J, with 10 bases between. The germline V gene has CDR1 SEHNR and CDR2 FQNEAQ (reference sequence). This CDR3 is CASSLAGRGTNEKLFF. The CDR3 nucleotides read TGTGCCAGCAGCTTAGCGGGGAGGGGGACTAATGAAAAACTGTTTTTT.

The chain employs TRBV4-2 and TRBJ2-1, with TRBD2 matching 11 bases. Germline V gene lookup returns CDR1 LGHNA and CDR2 YNFKEQ. Trimming took 2 bases from V and 10 from J; bases not matched to a gene: 10. The CDR3 extends over 16 amino acids. CDR3 bases: TGTGCCAGCAGCCAACTTCGGACTAGCGGGCCCCCAGAGCAGTTCTTC. Its protein product is CASSQLRTSGPPEQFF.

The chain uses TRBV6-6 and TRBJ2-4, with D possibly TRBD2 on 6 matching bases. The CDR3 contains 14 residues. Per germline, CDR1 MNHNY and CDR2 SVGAGI (reference sequence). The V gene lost 8 bases and the J gene lost 1 base, with 12 bases spanning the gap. The CDR3 DNA reads as TGTGCCAGCTCCCGGGGGTCGGCCAAAAACATTCAGTACTTC. It specifies CASSRGSAKNIQYF.

The V and J genes are TRBV5-1 and TRBJ1-2, with D possibly TRBD1 on 6 matching bases. Germline assignment: CDR1 SGHRS and CDR2 YFSETQ. Between the trimmed V and J ends, which lost 4 bases and 3 bases, there was a span of 10 bases. This CDR3 contains 13 residues. For the CDR3, the DNA is TGCGCCAGCAGCGCCAGGACAGACTATGGCTACACCTTC. Amino acids: CASSARTDYGYTF.

The chain employs TRBV27 and TRBJ2-7; 7 bases match TRBD1. V lost 4 bases and J lost 2; bases outside the gene matches: 11. The CDR3 is 16 residues long. CDR1 is MNHEY, CDR2 SMNVEV, per germline (reference sequence). As DNA, the CDR3 is TGTGCCAGCAGTTCCCCACACAGGGGAAATCCCTACGAGCAGTACTTC. Amino acid sequence: CASSSPHRGNPYEQYF.

This chain links TRBV6-4 with TRBJ1-5; D is possibly TRBD1 (5 bases). V lost 6 bases, J lost 0 bases, and 9 bases lay in between. The germline gives CDR1 MRHNA, CDR2 SNTAGT. The CDR3 runs to 14 residues. The CDR3 sequence is CASSFRASNQPQHF. DNA of the CDR3: TGTGCCAGCAGCTTCAGGGCTAGCAATCAGCCCCAGCATTTT.

This chain links TRBV28 with TRBJ2-3; no clear D gene. The CDR3 covers 14 residues. From germline, CDR1 is MDHEN and CDR2 SYDVKM. V lost 7 bases, J lost 2 bases, and 13 bases lay in between. The CDR3 region is CASTPPDSTDTQYF. DNA for the CDR3: TGTGCCAGCACCCCCCCCGACTCCACAGATACGCAGTATTTT.

The chain carries TRBV5-6 and TRBJ2-5; TRBD1 agrees at 7 bases. CDR1 is SGHDT, CDR2 YYEEEE, per germline. J gave up 0 bases and V 3 bases, and 5 bases lay outside the gene matches. This CDR3 is built from 15 residues. DNA for the CDR3: TGTGCCAGCAGCTGGCACAGGGGTTACCAAGAGACCCAGTACTTC. As protein: CASSWHRGYQETQYF.

The V and J genes are TRBV27 and TRBJ1-3, with 8 bases matching TRBD1. There are 17 residues in the CDR3. With 5 bases clipped from V and 2 bases from J, the junction kept 11 bases outside the gene matches. The V gene's germline CDR1 is MNHEY and CDR2 SMNVEV (reference sequence). In nucleotides, the CDR3 is TGTGCCAGCAGTAACCTTGGACAGGGCTTGGCTGGAAACACCATATATTTT. It translates to CASSNLGQGLAGNTIYF.

This chain links TRBV30 with TRBJ2-3, with 7 bases aligning to TRBD2. This CDR3 region has 15 residues. Trimming cost V 3 bases and J 2 bases; bases outside gene matches: 8. CDR1 and CDR2 from the germline V gene are GTSNPN and SVGIG (reference sequence). CDR3 in DNA: TGTGCCTGGAGATGGGCTAGCGGCTTCACAGATACGCAGTATTTT. Protein sequence: CAWRWASGFTDTQYF. Combining the CDR3 with reference TRBV30 and TRBJ2-3 gives the whole variable domain SQTIHQWPATLVQPVGSPLSLECTVEGTSNPNLYWYRQAAGRGLQLLFYSVGIGQISSEVPQNLSASRPQDRQFILSSKKLLLSDSGFYLCAWRWASGFTDTQYFGPGTRLTVL.

This chain links TRBV25-1 with TRBJ2-1; possibly TRBD2 for D (5 bases). Germline-derived CDR1 and CDR2 are MGHDK and SYGVNS. V was clipped by 8 bases and J by 9 bases, with 8 bases between them. The CDR3 is 10 residues long. The CDR3 nucleotides read TGTGCCAGCGGCACTAGTGAGCAGTTCTTC. It codes for CASGTSEQFF. Full variable domain (outside the CDR3, taken from reference TRBV25-1 and TRBJ2-1): EADIYQTPRYLVIGTGKKITLECSQTMGHDKMYWYQQDPGMELHLIHYSYGVNSTEKGDLSSESTVSRIRTEHFPLTLESARPSHTSQYLCASGTSEQFFGPGTRLTVL.

The chain has TRBV19 and TRBJ1-1; D perhaps matches TRBD1 (5 bases). This CDR3 has 16 amino acids. The V gene's germline CDR1 is LNHDA and CDR2 SQIVND (reference sequence). V lost 3 bases to trimming and J lost 0 bases, with 14 bases between them. The CDR3 here is CASSMGGGSLNTEAFF. The CDR3 bases are TGTGCCAGTAGTATGGGGGGTGGCAGCCTGAACACTGAAGCTTTCTTT. Full variable domain (remainder filled in from reference TRBV19 and TRBJ1-1): DGGITQSPKYLFRKEGQNVTLSCEQNLNHDAMYWYRQDPGQGLRLIYYSQIVNDFQKGDIAEGYSVSREKKESFPLTVTSAQKNPTAFYLCASSMGGGSLNTEAFFGQGTRLTVV.

The genes are TRBV2 and TRBJ2-7; D is perhaps TRBD1 (5 bases). CDR1 is SNHLY and CDR2 is FYNNEI in the germline V gene. The CDR3 length is 12 residues. Trimming took off 8 bases at V and 4 bases at J, with 12 bases between the two ends. The CDR3, as DNA: TGTGCCAGCGGGGCCGTAACATACGAGCAGTACTTC. Amino acid sequence: CASGAVTYEQYF.

The chain recombines TRBV6-1 with TRBJ2-4, with D tentatively TRBD2 (7 bases). CDR3 length: 18 amino acids. CDR1 is MNHNS and CDR2 is SASEGT in the germline V gene. Trimming pared 2 bases from V and 1 base from J, leaving 18 bases between. In DNA form, the CDR3 reads TGTGCCAGCAGTGAAAGCTTAGGGGGACTACGGGCCAAAAACATTCAGTACTTC. It translates to CASSESLGGLRAKNIQYF.

The chain employs TRBV5-5 and TRBJ2-7; TRBD1 matches at 7 bases. The CDR3 has 15 residues. V lost 4 bases, J lost 7 bases, and 14 bases stayed unmatched. Germline CDR1 and CDR2: SGHKS and YYEKEE (reference sequence). The CDR3 here is CASSPTGTVLGEQYF. As DNA, the CDR3 is TGTGCCAGCAGCCCGACCGGGACAGTATTGGGAGAGCAGTACTTC.

The chain has TRBV7-2 and TRBJ2-1; 8 nucleotides match TRBD2. Germline values: CDR1 SGHTA, CDR2 FQGNSA. V dropped 5 bases and J dropped 2; count of bases not matched to a gene: 8. This CDR3 is 16 amino acids long. The CDR3 region is CASSIITSGAYNEQFF. The CDR3 DNA sequence: TGTGCCAGCAGCATCATCACTAGCGGCGCCTACAATGAGCAGTTCTTC.

The V gene is TRBV19, the J gene TRBJ2-7; 11 bases map to TRBD2. CDR1 and CDR2 (germline): LNHDA, SQIVND (reference sequence). With 6 bases clipped from V and 9 bases from J, the junction kept 10 bases outside the gene matches. CDR3 size: 14 residues. CDR3: CASSPGLAVLVQYF. The CDR3 DNA reads TGTGCCAGTAGCCCGGGACTAGCGGTCCTGGTGCAGTACTTC.

The chain joins TRBV21-1 to TRBJ2-7; whether TRBD2, the table's D call, matches the DNA was not checked. TRBV21-1 is described as a pseudogene. This CDR3 has 14 residues. CDR3 nucleotides: TGTGCCAGCAGGGGGGGGGCAGGAGACTACGAGCAGTACTTC. This gives the protein CASRGGAGDYEQYF.

This chain connects TRBV5-1 to TRBJ1-1; 9 nucleotides line up with TRBD1. Unmatched junction bases numbered 4, after V lost 1 base and J lost 3 bases. Per the germline V gene, CDR1 is SGHRS and CDR2 is YFSETQ. The CDR3 spans 15 residues. DNA of the CDR3: TGCGCCAGCAGCTTGTCCTGGACAGGGGACACTGAAGCTTTCTTT. As protein: CASSLSWTGDTEAFF.

This sequence joins TRBV27 and TRBJ2-7, with a tentative D call TRBD2 (6 bases). V was trimmed by 2 bases and J by 5 bases, leaving 13 bases between them. The CDR3 is made up of 14 amino acids. Looked up from germline, CDR1 is MNHEY and CDR2 is SMNVEV (reference sequence). The CDR3 nucleotides read TGTGCCAGCAGTTTACCGGGAGTCCCCAACGAGCAGTACTTC. This translates into CASSLPGVPNEQYF.

The rearrangement links TRBV5-4 to TRBJ2-3, with 7 bases lining up with TRBD2. V was clipped by 2 bases and J by 2 bases; unmatched bases: 5. This CDR3 has 15 amino acids. Germline CDR1 is SGHNT and CDR2 is YYREEE (reference sequence). CDR3 DNA: TGTGCCAGCAGCTTAGTGACTAGCAACACAGATACGCAGTATTTT. This translates into CASSLVTSNTDTQYF. Full variable domain (outside the CDR3, taken from reference TRBV5-4 and TRBJ2-3): ETGVTQSPTHLIKTRGQQVTLRCSSQSGHNTVSWYQQALGQGPQFIFQYYREEENGRGNFPPRFSGLQFPNYSSELNVNALELDDSALYLCASSLVTSNTDTQYFGPGTRLTVL.

The chain has TRBV28 and TRBJ2-7; no clear D gene. The CDR3 loop spans 13 amino acids. Trimming took off 5 bases at V and 4 bases at J, with 12 bases between the two ends. Per the germline V gene, CDR1 is MDHEN and CDR2 is SYDVKM. The CDR3 reads CASSRHQDYEQYF. In nucleotides, the CDR3 is TGTGCCAGCAGTCGCCACCAGGATTACGAGCAGTACTTC. The variable domain in full, with the rest retrieved from reference TRBV28 and TRBJ2-7, is DVKVTQSSRYLVKRTGEKVFLECVQDMDHENMFWYRQDPGLGLRLIYFSYDVKMKEKGDIPEGYSVSREKKERFSLILESASTNQTSMYLCASSRHQDYEQYFGPGTRLTVT.

CDR3 region: CASRWDTNSPLHF. CDR3 sequence (DNA): TGTGCCAGCAGGTGGGACACCAATTCACCCCTCCACTTT. The rearrangement uses TRBV6-1 and TRBJ1-6, with a possible D match to TRBD1 (6 bases). Trimming took 6 bases from V and 7 from J, leaving 10 bases between them. CDR1 is MNHNS and CDR2 is SASEGT in the germline V gene. The CDR3 contains 13 residues.